This passage covers 19 T cell receptor beta chains from one sample sequenced in a study of T cell repertoires in cytomegalovirus infection (dated by TCRdb to the late 2010s). What these receptors recognize is not known. The label giving this sample's treatment or condition can be read as: in vitro stimulation with specific CMV peptide epitopes to enrich CMV-specific T cells. The instrument given in TCRdb is Illumina HiSeq 1500. TCRdb handled the public reads itself, with Q25 trimming in fastp and clone calling in MiXCR, and kept productive beta chains. Each record represents a unique CDR3 protein, reported with the most common genes and DNA among its rows. Recorded for this sample are roughly 90,000 distinct CDR3 sequences; about 29% of them occurred a single time. The ten largest account for roughly 70% of the sample. The material sequenced was CD8+ T cells from cultured PBMCs, taken from culture after CMV antigen stimulation. These receptor sequences come from a human donor in good health (CMV status not recorded). Some clones in this sample may be carry-over from other donors' samples.

The V call is TRBV10-2, the J call TRBJ2-1; no reliable D call. CDR3 length: 15 amino acids. The germline V gene encodes CDR1 WSHSY and CDR2 SAAADI. Trimming shortened V by 0 bases and J by 8 bases, and 14 bases separated the two germline ends. For the CDR3, the DNA is TGCGCCAGCAGTGAGTCGAGTCTAGTGATCCATGAGCAGTTCTTC. Amino acids: CASSESSLVIHEQFF.

The chain uses TRBV9 and TRBJ2-5; 9 nucleotides agree with TRBD2. Germline loops: CDR1 SGDLS, CDR2 YYNGEE. Trimming cost V 0 bases and J 3 bases; bases outside gene matches: 3. The CDR3 is made up of 15 amino acids. The CDR3: CASSVDGGGEETQYF. CDR3 nucleotides: TGTGCCAGCAGCGTAGATGGCGGGGGGGAAGAGACCCAGTACTTC. Full variable domain (remainder filled in from reference TRBV9 and TRBJ2-5): DSGVTQTPKHLITATGQRVTLRCSPRSGDLSVYWYQQSLDQGLQFLIQYYNGEERAKGNILERFSAQQFPDLHSELNLSSLELGDSALYFCASSVDGGGEETQYFGPGTRLLVL.

V gene TRBV7-2 combines with J gene TRBJ2-1; 8 bases are shared with TRBD2. Germline V gene data show CDR1 as SGHTA and CDR2 as FQGNSA. The trim removed 5 bases at V and 8 bases at J, leaving 8 bases unmatched. This CDR3 region has 14 residues. The CDR3 loop reads CASSRGGGIDEQFF. CDR3 DNA: TGTGCCAGCAGCCGGGGGGGGGGCATCGATGAGCAGTTCTTC.

V usage is TRBV20-1 and J usage is TRBJ2-5, with TRBD2 identical over 9 bases. There are 16 residues in the CDR3. Germline CDR1 is DFQATT and CDR2 is SNEGSKA (reference sequence). V shed 2 bases and J 0 bases; nucleotides not matched to a gene: 7. CDR3 protein: CSARTLGGGDQETQYF. The CDR3 coding sequence is TGCAGTGCTAGAACCTTGGGCGGGGGGGACCAAGAGACCCAGTACTTC.

The chain combines TRBV6-2 or TRBV6-3 with TRBJ1-1, with 7 bases fitting TRBD1. Germline values: CDR1 MNHEY, CDR2 SVGEGT. Losses at the gene ends were 11 bases for V and 5 bases for J; bases not matched to a gene: 14. The CDR3 spans 14 residues. CDR3 region: CAGLGQPRTTEAFF. The CDR3 DNA reads TGTGCCGGCTTGGGACAGCCACGAACAACTGAAGCTTTCTTT.

This clonotype was counted a few times. The chain recombines TRBV19 with TRBJ2-1; D uncertain. The CDR3 is 12 residues long. V dropped 3 bases and J dropped 7 bases, with 7 bases sitting between them. Germline CDR1 reads LNHDA; CDR2 reads SQIVND (reference sequence). CDR3 nucleotide sequence: TGTGCCAGTAGTATTCTGAGGAATGAGCAGTTCTTC. This sequence encodes CASSILRNEQFF.

V is TRBV29-1 and J is TRBJ2-7, with TRBD2 as a possible D gene (6 bases). Germline CDR1 is SQVTM and CDR2 is ANQGSEA. There are 15 residues in the CDR3. Trimming cost V 0 bases and J 5 bases, with 17 bases left between them. DNA for the CDR3: TGCAGCGTTGAAGATTGGAGGGGTGAGGGGAACGAGCAGTACTTC. This sequence encodes CSVEDWRGEGNEQYF.

The chain joins TRBV6-6 to TRBJ1-5; no firm D call. V was shortened by 10 bases and J by 7 bases, with 17 bases between the two germline ends. Per germline, CDR1 MNHNY and CDR2 SVGAGI (reference sequence). The CDR3 consists of 13 residues. The CDR3 DNA reads as TGTGCCACAGGACTCTTGATCGGACAGCCCCAGCATTTT. It translates to CATGLLIGQPQHF.

This clonotype was counted at least ten times. V usage is TRBV14 and J usage is TRBJ1-2, with D maybe TRBD1 (5 bases). This CDR3 is 15 amino acids long. CDR1 is SGHDN, CDR2 FVKESK, per germline. Trimming took off 0 bases at V and 4 bases at J, with 12 bases between the two ends. The CDR3 region is CASSQDFAGFYGYTF. The CDR3 DNA reads as TGTGCCAGCAGCCAAGATTTTGCAGGGTTCTATGGCTACACCTTC. Full variable domain (outside the CDR3, taken from reference TRBV14 and TRBJ1-2): EAGVTQFPSHSVIEKGQTVTLRCDPISGHDNLYWYRRVMGKEIKFLLHFVKESKQDESGMPNNRFLAERTGGTYSTLKVQPAELEDSGVYFCASSQDFAGFYGYTFGSGTRLTVV.

This clonotype has a handful of counts. The CDR3 bases are TGTGCCAGCAGCTCACTAACAGGCTCTGGAAACACCATATATTTT. This sequence encodes CASSSLTGSGNTIYF. The genes are TRBV7-6 and TRBJ1-3; a weak D match, TRBD1 (5 bases). With 4 bases removed from V and 0 bases from J, the gap between germline ends came to 10 bases. This CDR3 spans 15 amino acids. Germline CDR1 is SGHVS and CDR2 is FNYEAQ.

This rearrangement joins TRBV13 to TRBJ2-5; possibly TRBD2 for D (6 bases). V was shortened by 3 bases and J by 7 bases, with 12 bases between the two germline ends. This CDR3 comprises 13 residues. Germline V lookup: CDR1 PRHDT, CDR2 FYEKMQ (reference sequence). CDR3 sequence reads: CASSFGLPGTQYF. In DNA form, the CDR3 reads TGTGCCAGCAGCTTCGGACTACCAGGGACCCAGTACTTC.

J is TRBJ1-4 and V is TRBV23-1; D is possibly TRBD1 (5 bases). TRBV23-1 is known as an ORF, though its function is uncertain. V dropped 5 bases and J dropped 7 bases, with 11 bases sitting between them. This CDR3 has 13 amino acids. CDR3 sequence (DNA): TGCGCCAGCAGTGGGGGGTGCGGTGAAAAACTGTTTTTT. It is translated as CASSGGCGEKLFF.

The chain joins TRBV6-1 to TRBJ2-1; 8 bases match TRBD1. This CDR3 has 11 amino acids. Germline CDR1 reads MNHNS; CDR2 reads SASEGT. The CDR3 loop is CVTGGYNEQFF. The CDR3, as DNA: TGTGTCACAGGGGGCTACAATGAGCAGTTCTTC.

V gene TRBV20-1 combines with J gene TRBJ2-2; 8 nucleotides align to TRBD1. Trimming cost V 3 bases and J 3 bases; bases outside gene matches: 3. CDR1 is DFQATT, CDR2 SNEGSKA, per germline (reference sequence). The CDR3 sequence is 14 residues long. CDR3 sequence reads: CSASPGGYTGELFF. DNA for the CDR3: TGCAGTGCTAGTCCAGGGGGCTACACCGGGGAGCTGTTTTTT.

The chain has TRBV20-1 and TRBJ2-7, with 7 bases fitting TRBD1. V was clipped by 0 bases and J by 0 bases; unmatched bases: 8. The CDR3 sequence is 16 residues long. Germline V lookup: CDR1 DFQATT, CDR2 SNEGSKA (reference sequence). The CDR3 spells CSARDLWAGGSYEQYF. The DNA for the CDR3 is TGCAGTGCTAGAGATCTTTGGGCAGGGGGCTCCTACGAGCAGTACTTC.

In this sample, this clonotype turned up many times. The genes are TRBV6-1 and TRBJ2-7, with D possibly TRBD2 on 5 matching bases. The ends were cut back, 5 bases at V and 0 bases at J, with 14 bases in the middle. CDR3 length: 15 amino acids. Germline loops: CDR1 MNHNS, CDR2 SASEGT. CDR3 in amino acids: CASSMEPRDSYEQYF. The CDR3 DNA sequence: TGTGCCAGCAGTATGGAACCCCGGGACTCCTACGAGCAGTACTTC.

This clonotype has ten or more counts. The V call is TRBV7-2, the J call TRBJ2-3; D gene unclear. Germline V lookup: CDR1 SGHTA, CDR2 FQGNSA. The length of the CDR3 is 13 residues. V was pared by 7 bases and J by 8 bases, with 16 bases between. In DNA, the CDR3 is TGTGCCAGCATCGTCCACGACGCGACTACGCAGTATTTT. Translating it yields CASIVHDATTQYF.

This sequence joins TRBV20-1 and TRBJ1-1; D uncertain. The CDR3 loop spans 11 amino acids. Deletions cut 2 bases from V and 4 bases from J, with 5 bases between. Germline CDR1 is DFQATT and CDR2 is SNEGSKA (reference sequence). CDR3 DNA sequence: TGCAGTGCTAGATGGGTCACTGAAGCTTTCTTT. It yields the protein CSARWVTEAFF.

The chain joins TRBV7-3 to TRBJ2-3; the D gene is possibly TRBD1 (6 bases). This CDR3 is 17 amino acids long. The V gene's germline CDR1 is SGHTA and CDR2 FQGTGA. V was shortened by 5 bases and J by 1 base, with 19 bases between the two germline ends. The CDR3 here is CASSATGSGLGTDTQYF. The CDR3 nucleotides read TGTGCCAGCAGCGCCACAGGGTCGGGATTGGGCACAGATACGCAGTATTTT.